Presented here are 11 T cell receptor beta chains from one specimen sequenced in a study of blood T cell repertoires in COVID-19. The data were produced by immunoSEQ multiplex PCR, yet TCRdb's version contains in-frame clones alone and is incomplete. Here the sample spans 120,000 to 150,000 clones, approximately 86% being singletons. The sample comprised peripheral blood. The receptors here all came from a woman in her sixties with acute or convalescent COVID-19.

The V call is TRBV28, the J call TRBJ2-7; 10 nucleotides line up with TRBD2. Germline values: CDR1 MDHEN, CDR2 SYDVKM. CDR3 size: 18 residues. The trim removed 3 bases at V and 2 bases at J, leaving 13 bases unmatched. CDR3 DNA: TGTGCCAGCAGTTTTTCTAGCGGGGGCCACCCCAAGGCCTACGAGCAGTACTTC. Its protein is CASSFSSGGHPKAYEQYF.

The rearrangement links TRBV3-1 (or the pseudogene TRBV3-2) to TRBJ2-3, with a tentative D call TRBD1 (7 bases). The germline V and J ends were trimmed by 1 base and 5 bases, with 16 bases remaining between them. CDR1 and CDR2 from the germline V gene are LGHDT and YNNKEL (reference sequence). The CDR3 has 16 residues. CDR3 sequence (DNA): TGTGCCAGCAGCCAAGTACCGACAGGGCGGGGAGATACGCAGTATTTT. As protein: CASSQVPTGRGDTQYF.

The chain links TRBV20-1 to TRBJ2-4; 9 bases are a match to TRBD2. From germline, CDR1 is DFQATT and CDR2 SNEGSKA (reference sequence). The length of the CDR3 is 11 residues. V was pared by 7 bases and J by 8 bases, with 3 bases of the junction left unmatched. The CDR3 protein is CSGERGDIQYF. CDR3 sequence (DNA): TGCAGTGGTGAGCGGGGGGACATTCAGTACTTC.

This chain uses TRBV6-1 with TRBJ2-7; 11 bases are a match to TRBD1. In germline, CDR1 is MNHNS, CDR2 SASEGT. After removal of 2 bases from V and 3 bases from J, the junction contained 3 bases not matched to a gene. This CDR3 region has 15 residues. In DNA form, the CDR3 reads TGTGCCAGCAGTGAACCGGGACAGGGGGGCTACGAGCAGTACTTC. It codes for CASSEPGQGGYEQYF.

The rearrangement links TRBV20-1 to TRBJ1-5, with 11 bases fitting TRBD1. Germline CDR1 and CDR2: DFQATT and SNEGSKA (reference sequence). The V and J ends lost 3 bases and 0 bases, in that order; junction bases with no gene match: 13. The CDR3 length is 19 residues. CDR3 residues: CSASQYWDRGILSNQPQHF. CDR3 in DNA: TGCAGTGCTAGTCAATATTGGGACAGGGGGATCCTTAGCAATCAGCCCCAGCATTTT.

The V gene is TRBV5-1, the J gene TRBJ2-7; the D gene is possibly TRBD2 (6 bases). The CDR3 runs to 15 residues. The germline V gene encodes CDR1 SGHRS and CDR2 YFSETQ. V lost 0 bases and J lost 4, with 14 bases in between. The CDR3 DNA sequence: TGCGCCAGCAGCTTGGGCGGGGAATCAGGATACGAGCAGTACTTC. It is translated as CASSLGGESGYEQYF.

This chain uses TRBV5-1 with TRBJ2-3, with 15 bases matching TRBD2. Trimming took 4 bases from V and 2 from J; bases not matched to a gene: 5. The length of the CDR3 is 17 residues. Germline V gene data show CDR1 as SGHRS and CDR2 as YFSETQ. This chain's CDR3 is CASSTGLAGGTTDTQYF. In nucleotides, the CDR3 is TGCGCCAGCAGCACGGGACTAGCGGGGGGTACCACAGATACGCAGTATTTT. Together with reference TRBV5-1 and TRBJ2-3, the CDR3 gives the full variable domain: KAGVTQTPRYLIKTRGQQVTLSCSPISGHRSVSWYQQTPGQGLQFLFEYFSETQRNKGNFPGRFSGRQFSNSRSEMNVSTLELGDSALYLCASSTGLAGGTTDTQYFGPGTRLTVL.

V is TRBV7-6 and J is TRBJ1-1, with 7 bases matching TRBD1. Germline V gene sequence: CDR1 SGHVS, CDR2 FNYEAQ. The CDR3 is 14 residues long. J gave up 6 bases and V 1 base, and 5 bases lay outside the gene matches. The CDR3 spells CASSLVAQGPEAFF. CDR3 DNA sequence: TGTGCCAGCAGCTTAGTAGCACAGGGGCCTGAAGCTTTCTTT. The variable domain in full, with the rest retrieved from reference TRBV7-6 and TRBJ1-1, is GAGVSQSPRYKVTKRGQDVALRCDPISGHVSLYWYRQALGQGPEFLTYFNYEAQQDKSGLPNDRFSAERPEGSISTLTIQRTEQRDSAMYRCASSLVAQGPEAFFGQGTRLTVV.

The V gene is TRBV5-1, the J gene TRBJ1-3; 8 nucleotides agree with TRBD1. The CDR3 covers 14 residues. V lost 4 bases and J lost 7; bases outside the gene matches: 7. CDR1 and CDR2 from the germline V gene are SGHRS and YFSETQ. DNA of the CDR3: TGCGCCAGCAGCGTAGGACAGGGTGACAACACCATATATTTT. Protein: CASSVGQGDNTIYF.

The chain employs TRBV12-5 and TRBJ2-3; the match to TRBD2 covers 9 bases. Germline V gene lookup returns CDR1 LGHNT and CDR2 FRNRAP. Trimming removed 0 bases from V and 4 bases from J; junction bases left unmatched: 14. The CDR3 covers 19 residues. The CDR3 coding sequence is TGTGCTAGTGGTTTGGTAATGGCTAGCGGGGCCCTCAGCTCAGATACGCAGTATTTT. It encodes CASGLVMASGALSSDTQYF.

This clone was detected ten times or more. The chain couples TRBV13 to TRBJ1-3; 8 nucleotides match TRBD1. V trimming: 8 bases; J trimming: 2 bases; junction bases outside the gene matches: 5. The CDR3 covers 14 residues. Germline-derived CDR1 and CDR2 are PRHDT and FYEKMQ (reference sequence). CDR3 nucleotide sequence: TGTGCCAGCGGGGCAGGGGGCGCTGGAAACACCATATATTTT. Residues: CASGAGGAGNTIYF.